These 31 T cell receptor beta chains were sequenced from one sample in a study of CD8 T cells in Susac syndrome. With random hexamers, reverse transcription was performed on about 0.5 to 1 ug of RNA. Using its own MiXCR run on the immunoSEQ multiplex PCR reads, TCRdb lists one record per CDR3 protein. The table records roughly 130,000 distinct CDR3 sequences, around 94% of them present only once. Sequenced: CD4+ T cells from PBMCs. The source of these receptors is a human donor with multiple sclerosis.

This clonotype showed up just once. The rearrangement links TRBV6-6 to TRBJ1-2; D may be TRBD1 (5 bases). Per the germline V gene, CDR1 is MNHNY and CDR2 is SVGAGI (reference sequence). The CDR3 totals 13 residues. Trimming removed 6 bases at V and 6 bases at J, with 14 bases between. The CDR3 protein is CASSTGPRDGYTF. DNA of the CDR3: TGTGCCAGCAGCACAGGTCCGAGGGATGGCTACACCTTC.

The chain uses TRBV27 and TRBJ2-6; 10 bases align to TRBD1. Trimming at V came to 5 bases and at J to 0 bases, leaving 4 bases not matched to a gene. This CDR3 comprises 17 residues. The germline gives CDR1 MNHEY, CDR2 SMNVEV (reference sequence). CDR3 loop: CASSPDRGSSGANVLTF. The CDR3 DNA is TGTGCCAGCAGTCCGGACAGGGGGAGCTCTGGGGCCAACGTCCTGACTTTC.

The V gene is TRBV6-6, the J gene TRBJ2-1; D unresolved. The CDR3 has 15 residues. The germline V and J ends were trimmed by 7 bases and 0 bases, with 13 bases remaining between them. The germline CDR1 and CDR2 sequences are MNHNY and SVGAGI (reference sequence). In nucleotides, the CDR3 is TGTGCCAGCACATCCCTTACGGGCTCCTACAATGAGCAGTTCTTC. It codes for CASTSLTGSYNEQFF.

The rearrangement links TRBV18 to TRBJ2-7, with no clear D. Germline V gives CDR1 KGHSH, CDR2 LQKENI. V lost 3 bases and J lost 0, with 12 bases in between. CDR3 size: 15 residues. The CDR3: CASSPGQSSSYEQYF. CDR3 nucleotides: TGTGCCAGCTCACCCGGCCAGTCGAGCTCCTACGAGCAGTACTTC.

This sequence joins TRBV30 and TRBJ1-1; D gene ambiguous. The CDR3 totals 13 residues. Per the germline V gene, CDR1 is GTSNPN and CDR2 is SVGIG (reference sequence). The V end was cut by 2 bases, the J end by 2 bases, with 9 bases between. The CDR3 here is CAWSWGDNTEAFF. DNA for the CDR3: TGTGCCTGGAGTTGGGGTGATAACACTGAAGCTTTCTTT.

The chain uses TRBV19 and TRBJ1-5, with D unclear. The germline gives CDR1 LNHDA, CDR2 SQIVND (reference sequence). The CDR3 sequence is 11 residues long. Trimming removed 4 bases at V and 6 bases at J, with 4 bases between. CDR3 DNA: TGTGCCAGTAGTAGGGGTCAGCCCCAGCATTTT. Its protein is CASSRGQPQHF.

This rearrangement joins TRBV29-1 to TRBJ1-1, with a possible D match to TRBD1 (5 bases). From germline, CDR1 is SQVTM and CDR2 ANQGSEA. CDR3 length: 10 residues. Trimming stripped 6 bases from V and 5 bases from J, with 7 bases between. The CDR3 DNA sequence: TGCAGCGTCGGGGGAACTGAAGCTTTCTTT. This encodes CSVGGTEAFF.

The rearrangement links TRBV5-1 to TRBJ2-2, with D unclear. Trimming took off 4 bases at V and 1 base at J, with 14 bases between the two ends. The germline V gene has CDR1 SGHRS and CDR2 YFSETQ. CDR3 size: 16 residues. The CDR3 nucleotides read TGCGCCAGCAGCCTTACCTCTGGATGGAACACCGGGGAGCTGTTTTTT. It codes for CASSLTSGWNTGELFF.

This chain joins TRBV5-1 and TRBJ2-2; no clear D gene. V lost 0 bases, J lost 8 bases, and 17 bases lay in between. The CDR3 consists of 16 residues. Germline V CDR1 and CDR2: SGHRS, YFSETQ. CDR3 DNA sequence: TGCGCCAGCAGCTTGGTTATTTCCGGAGCCCAGGGGGAGCTGTTTTTT. This sequence encodes CASSLVISGAQGELFF.

In DNA form, the CDR3 reads TGTGCCAGCAGTGAGGCCGCGACCCAGTACTTC. This sequence encodes CASSEAATQYF. The chain carries TRBV2 and TRBJ2-5; D gene unclear. The CDR3 has 11 residues. CDR1 and CDR2 (germline): SNHLY, FYNNEI. V was pared by 3 bases and J by 7 bases, with 6 bases between.

The chain combines TRBV2 with TRBJ1-5; 7 bases are shared with TRBD1. After removal of 5 bases from V and 0 bases from J, the junction contained 10 bases not matched to a gene. The CDR3 loop spans 17 amino acids. The germline V gene has CDR1 SNHLY and CDR2 FYNNEI. The CDR3 region has the DNA TGTGCCAGCAGTCGAGGGGGCCAGGGGGGTAGCAATCAGCCCCAGCATTTT. This gives the protein CASSRGGQGGSNQPQHF.

The genes are TRBV7-8 and TRBJ2-1, with 10 nucleotides matching TRBD2. CDR3 length: 18 residues. CDR1 and CDR2 (germline): SGHVS, FQNEAQ. V gave up 5 bases and J gave up 1 base; unmatched junction bases: 11. CDR3 sequence reads: CASSRGPLAGSSYNEQFF. The CDR3 coding sequence is TGTGCCAGCAGCCGCGGTCCACTAGCGGGGTCTTCCTACAATGAGCAGTTCTTC.

This sequence joins TRBV7-9 and TRBJ2-1; TRBD1 agrees at 8 bases. The CDR3 contains 15 residues. The V segment lost 5 bases and the J segment 5 bases; nucleotides outside the gene matches: 8. The germline V gene has CDR1 SEHNR and CDR2 FQNEAQ (reference sequence). The CDR3 nucleotides read TGTGCCAGCAGCCAGGACAGGGTCTTAGACAATGAGCAGTTCTTC. It specifies CASSQDRVLDNEQFF.

V and J are TRBV12-5 and TRBJ2-6; D gene uncertain. The length of the CDR3 is 12 residues. V was shortened by 8 bases and J by 4 bases, with 6 bases between the two germline ends. Per germline, CDR1 LGHNT and CDR2 FRNRAP. CDR3 sequence (DNA): TGTGCTAGTAGGAGCGGGGCCAACGTCCTGACTTTC. It yields the protein CASRSGANVLTF.

The chain is built from TRBV29-1 and TRBJ2-1; 9 nucleotides line up with TRBD2. Per the germline V gene, CDR1 is SQVTM and CDR2 is ANQGSEA. CDR3 size: 15 residues. Trimming removed 5 bases from V and 3 bases from J; junction bases left unmatched: 8. CDR3 sequence: CSVLGGTSRYNEQFF. The DNA for the CDR3 is TGCAGCGTTCTGGGAGGGACTAGCCGCTACAATGAGCAGTTCTTC.

V usage is TRBV6-5 and J usage is TRBJ1-1, with D possibly TRBD1 on 6 matching bases. From germline, CDR1 is MNHEY and CDR2 SVGAGI. Trimming took off 5 bases at V and 6 bases at J, with 19 bases between the two ends. The CDR3 spans 15 residues. CDR3 protein: CASSPPRGISAEAFF. The CDR3 DNA sequence: TGTGCCAGCAGTCCCCCGAGGGGGATTTCCGCTGAAGCTTTCTTT.

This sequence joins TRBV18 and TRBJ2-7, with D unclear. CDR3 length equals 13 residues. V gave up 2 bases and J gave up 7 bases, with 12 bases separating them. CDR1 and CDR2 from the germline V gene are KGHSH and LQKENI. In nucleotides, the CDR3 is TGTGCCAGCTCACCAGGGGTAACACTTGAGCAGTACTTC. Its translation: CASSPGVTLEQYF. Full variable domain (outside the CDR3, taken from reference TRBV18 and TRBJ2-7): NAGVMQNPRHLVRRRGQEARLRCSPMKGHSHVYWYRQLPEEGLKFMVYLQKENIIDESGMPKERFSAEFPKEGPSILRIQQVVRGDSAAYFCASSPGVTLEQYFGPGTRLTVT.

The rearrangement uses TRBV20-1 and TRBJ2-5; maybe TRBD2 (6 bases). CDR1 is DFQATT, CDR2 SNEGSKA, per germline (reference sequence). The CDR3 loop spans 15 amino acids. The ends were cut back, 3 bases at V and 5 bases at J, with 19 bases in the middle. The CDR3: CSASLPSVQRETQYF. The CDR3 bases are TGCAGTGCTAGCCTTCCTAGCGTTCAGAGGGAGACCCAGTACTTC.

The chain combines TRBV12-3 or TRBV12-4 with TRBJ2-2; TRBD1 matches at 9 bases. V was pared by 5 bases and J by 6 bases, with 7 bases of the junction left unmatched. CDR3 size: 15 residues. The CDR3 loop is CASSRGTGLSGELFF. The CDR3, as DNA: TGTGCCAGCAGTAGGGGGACAGGGTTGTCCGGGGAGCTGTTTTTT.

The genes are TRBV18 and TRBJ2-5; the match to TRBD2 covers 10 bases. V lost 3 bases to trimming and J lost 3 bases; unmatched junction nucleotides: 1. Germline V gives CDR1 KGHSH, CDR2 LQKENI. CDR3 length: 14 residues. DNA for the CDR3: TGTGCCAGCTCACCCACTAGCGGGGAAGAGACCCAGTACTTC. Its translation: CASSPTSGEETQYF.

V is TRBV10-3 and J is TRBJ2-3; D assignment may be TRBD1 or TRBD2 (5 bases each). There are 14 residues in the CDR3. V dropped 11 bases and J dropped 1 base, with 16 bases sitting between them. Germline assignment: CDR1 ENHRY and CDR2 SYGVKD. This chain's CDR3 is CASRDGDRTDTQYF. The CDR3 DNA reads as TGTGCCTCCCGGGACGGAGACCGCACAGATACGCAGTATTTT.

The chain carries TRBV5-6 and TRBJ1-2; possible D gene TRBD1, 5 bases. Germline CDR1 SGHDT, CDR2 YYEEEE. This CDR3 contains 13 residues. V was clipped by 4 bases and J by 3 bases, with 10 bases between them. For the CDR3, the DNA is TGTGCCAGCAGCCCTACAGGTCACTATGGCTACACCTTC. Its protein product is CASSPTGHYGYTF.

The chain combines TRBV5-1 with TRBJ1-2; TRBD1 is a possible D gene (5 bases). Trimming took 4 bases from V and 5 from J, leaving 18 bases between them. The CDR3 is 15 amino acids. Germline CDR1 reads SGHRS; CDR2 reads YFSETQ. The CDR3 is CASSPGTGQGYGYTF. CDR3 DNA sequence: TGCGCCAGCAGCCCCGGGACGGGGCAAGGGTATGGCTACACCTTC.

This chain links TRBV11-2 with TRBJ1-2, with a weak D call TRBD1 (5 bases). Trimming cost V 3 bases and J 6 bases, with 11 bases left between them. The CDR3 loop spans 13 amino acids. Germline CDR1 is SGHAT and CDR2 is FQNNGV. CDR3 coding DNA: TGTGCCAGCAGCTTCCAGGGAGGTGATGGCTACACCTTC. It is translated as CASSFQGGDGYTF.

This chain connects TRBV25-1 to TRBJ1-5; D not certain. Germline loops: CDR1 MGHDK, CDR2 SYGVNS. The CDR3 length is 14 residues. V lost 1 base, J lost 8 bases, and 12 bases lay in between. The CDR3 spells CASSEFGAGEPQHF. The CDR3 DNA is TGTGCCAGCAGTGAATTCGGAGCTGGGGAGCCCCAGCATTTT.

This chain connects TRBV29-1 to TRBJ1-3; no reliable D call. Germline CDR1 reads SQVTM; CDR2 reads ANQGSEA. V was shortened by 5 bases and J by 4 bases, with 12 bases between the two germline ends. This CDR3 contains 13 residues. The CDR3 DNA is TGCAGCGTTCTTGTCGTCAGGGGAAACACCATATATTTT. Its translation is CSVLVVRGNTIYF.

V usage is TRBV30 and J usage is TRBJ2-7; D call uncertain. The CDR3 runs 11 residues. The V and J ends lost 2 bases and 3 bases respectively, with 5 bases between them. Germline-derived CDR1 and CDR2 are GTSNPN and SVGIG (reference sequence). CDR3 sequence (DNA): TGTGCCTGGAGTAGTCTCTACGAGCAGTACTTC. Its translation: CAWSSLYEQYF.

The V and J genes are TRBV6-5 and TRBJ1-1; D unclear. The CDR3 loop spans 15 amino acids. Germline CDR1 reads MNHEY; CDR2 reads SVGAGI. Deletions cut 1 base from V and 1 base from J, with 10 bases between. The CDR3 reads CASSYFSVRNTEAFF. CDR3 sequence (DNA): TGTGCCAGCAGTTACTTTTCAGTAAGGAACACTGAAGCTTTCTTT.

The CDR3 loop reads CASSQDPTEAFF. The CDR3 DNA is TGTGCCAGCAGCCAAGATCCCACAGAAGCTTTCTTT. The chain carries TRBV3-1 and TRBJ1-1; the D is unclear. CDR1 LGHDT and CDR2 YNNKEL come from the germline V gene (reference sequence). CDR3 length equals 12 residues. Deletions cut 0 bases from V and 8 bases from J, with 7 bases between.

J is TRBJ1-1 and V is TRBV14; D call uncertain. Deletions cut 4 bases from V and 0 bases from J, with 12 bases between. The CDR3 has 15 residues. Germline CDR1 reads SGHDN; CDR2 reads FVKESK. The CDR3 coding sequence is TGTGCCAGCAGCCCTCGTCCGACGGTGAACACTGAAGCTTTCTTT. Translating gives CASSPRPTVNTEAFF.

The chain carries TRBV19 and TRBJ2-5; possible D gene TRBD1, 6 bases. Germline V gene lookup returns CDR1 LNHDA and CDR2 SQIVND (reference sequence). The germline V and J ends were trimmed by 4 bases and 5 bases, with 17 bases remaining between them. CDR3 size: 15 residues. The CDR3 spells CASSTGTSQGETQYF. The CDR3 region has the DNA TGTGCCAGTAGTACCGGGACATCCCAGGGGGAGACCCAGTACTTC.